The next 5 T cell receptor beta chains were all read from a single sample in a study of T cells in Graves' hyperthyroidism and ophthalmopathy. TCR beta CDR3 sequences were amplified from RNA transcripts. TCR CDR3 regions were first amplified by RT-PCR with HTBI primers. In TCRdb, the multiplex PCR reads were re-called with MiXCR into one record per CDR3 protein. The sample holds about 520,000 distinct CDR3 sequences, 24% seen once. Sequencing input: blood. The receptors here all came from a young woman with Graves' ophthalmopathy.

The rearrangement uses TRBV5-8 and TRBJ2-5, with 9 bases lining up with TRBD1. Germline trimming cut 4 bases from V and 5 bases from J; bases unmatched to any gene: 12. The CDR3 covers 16 residues. Germline V gene lookup returns CDR1 SGHTS and CDR2 YDEGEE. The CDR3 loop is CASSAEGQGLGETQYF. For the CDR3, the DNA is TGTGCCAGCAGCGCAGAAGGACAGGGGTTGGGGGAGACCCAGTACTTC.

The chain carries TRBV28 and TRBJ2-7; 7 positions agree with TRBD2. The germline V gene encodes CDR1 MDHEN and CDR2 SYDVKM. The CDR3 contains 14 residues. Trimming cost V 3 bases and J 3 bases; bases outside gene matches: 5. CDR3 DNA sequence: TGTGCCAGCAGTTTGCGGGGGATAAACTACGAGCAGTACTTC. It codes for CASSLRGINYEQYF.

There are many counts of this clonotype. This CDR3 is CATSTRGRGYGYTF. DNA for the CDR3: TGTGCCACCTCGACTAGAGGGAGGGGCTATGGCTACACCTTC. The genes are TRBV24-1 and TRBJ1-2; maybe TRBD1 (5 bases). CDR3 length: 14 residues. V was shortened by 9 bases and J by 4 bases, with 17 bases between the two germline ends. Looked up from germline, CDR1 is KGHDR and CDR2 is SFDVKD.

This chain uses TRBV7-8 with TRBJ1-1; a weak D match, TRBD1 (6 bases). V was clipped by 3 bases and J by 5 bases, with 10 bases between them. CDR3 length equals 13 residues. Per the germline V gene, CDR1 is SGHVS and CDR2 is FQNEAQ. CDR3 nucleotide sequence: TGTGCCAGCAGCTTGGCCGACAGGACTGAAGCTTTCTTT. Translated: CASSLADRTEAFF.

The rearrangement links TRBV25-1 to TRBJ1-2; TRBD1 matches at 10 bases. CDR3 length: 15 amino acids. Germline V gives CDR1 MGHDK, CDR2 SYGVNS. J lost 8 bases, V lost 2 bases, and 8 bases had no gene match. The DNA for the CDR3 is TGTGCCAGCAGTGAACTCGGGACAGGGGAACGGGGCTACACCTTC. Its translation is CASSELGTGERGYTF.